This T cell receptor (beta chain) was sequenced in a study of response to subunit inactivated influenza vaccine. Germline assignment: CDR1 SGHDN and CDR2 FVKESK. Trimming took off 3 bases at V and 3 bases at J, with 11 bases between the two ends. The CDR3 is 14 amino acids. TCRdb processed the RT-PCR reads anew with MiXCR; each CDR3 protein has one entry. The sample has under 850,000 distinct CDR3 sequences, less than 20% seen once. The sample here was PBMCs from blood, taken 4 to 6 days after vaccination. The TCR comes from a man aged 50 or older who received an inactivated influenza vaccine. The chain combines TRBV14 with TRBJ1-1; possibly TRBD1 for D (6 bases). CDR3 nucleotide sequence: TGTGCCAGCAGCCAGACGGACAGATACACTGAAGCTTTCTTT. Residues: CASSQTDRYTEAFF.